A selection of T cell receptor beta chains follows, all from one sample in a study of T cells in Graves' hyperthyroidism and ophthalmopathy. Each CDR3 protein is one row after TCRdb ran MiXCR on the multiplex PCR reads. Among about 660,000 distinct CDR3 sequences, roughly 45% were seen once, and the ten largest hold less than 8.5%. The sequencing input was peripheral blood or thyroid tissue (not recorded which). All receptors come from an adult man with Graves' disease, either hyperthyroidism or ophthalmopathy (not recorded which). CDR3s leave out the opening cysteine and the closing phenylalanine or tryptophan.

len,j_gene,v_gene,CDR3aa
14,TRBJ1-1,TRBV19,ASRTGGVCVGTEAF
13,TRBJ1-1,TRBV7-3,ASSQPGSGYTEAF
10,TRBJ1-1,TRBV29-1,SSDRGNTEAF
13,TRBJ2-5,TRBV7-9,ASSLGTEIQETQY
12,TRBJ2-2,TRBV20-1,SASPGRITGELF
12,TRBJ1-2,TRBV7-8,ASSLGETNYGYT
9,TRBJ1-2,TRBV29-1,SAQGGQGYT
12,TRBJ2-7,TRBV29-1,SVEDRGGSSGQY
11,TRBJ1-4,TRBV7-3,ASSRGGVEKLF
12,TRBJ1-1,TRBV2,ASSVAGQGATAF
13,TRBJ2-2,TRBV19,ASSIGSGGAGELF
9,TRBJ1-1,TRBV29-1,SVGWVTEAF
11,TRBJ1-5,TRBV24-1,AIGGQGGQPQH